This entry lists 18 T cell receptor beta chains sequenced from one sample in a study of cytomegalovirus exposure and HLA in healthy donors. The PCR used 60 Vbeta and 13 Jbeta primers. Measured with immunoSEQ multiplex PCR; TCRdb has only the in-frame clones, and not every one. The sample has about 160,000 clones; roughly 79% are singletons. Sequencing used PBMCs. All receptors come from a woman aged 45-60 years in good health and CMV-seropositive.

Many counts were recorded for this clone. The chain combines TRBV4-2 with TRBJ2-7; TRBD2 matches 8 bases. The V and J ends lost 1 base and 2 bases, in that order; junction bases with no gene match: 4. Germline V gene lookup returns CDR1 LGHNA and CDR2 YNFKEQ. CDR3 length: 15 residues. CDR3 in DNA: TGTGCCAGCAGCCAAGGAACTAGCGGTACCTACGAGCAGTACTTC. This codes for CASSQGTSGTYEQYF.

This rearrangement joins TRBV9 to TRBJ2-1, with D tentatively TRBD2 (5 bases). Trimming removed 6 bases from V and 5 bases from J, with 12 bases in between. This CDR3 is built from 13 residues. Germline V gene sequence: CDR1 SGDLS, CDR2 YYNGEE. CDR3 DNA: TGTGCCAGCACCGTGGCGGGCCACAATGAGCAGTTCTTC. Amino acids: CASTVAGHNEQFF. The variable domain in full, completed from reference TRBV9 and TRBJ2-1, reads DSGVTQTPKHLITATGQRVTLRCSPRSGDLSVYWYQQSLDQGLQFLIQYYNGEERAKGNILERFSAQQFPDLHSELNLSSLELGDSALYFCASTVAGHNEQFFGPGTRLTVL.

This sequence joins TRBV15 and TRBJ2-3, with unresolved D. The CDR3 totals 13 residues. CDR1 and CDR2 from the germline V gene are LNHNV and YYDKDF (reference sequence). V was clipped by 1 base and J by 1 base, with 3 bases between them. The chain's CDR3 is CATSRVGTDTQYF. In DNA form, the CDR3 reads TGTGCCACCAGCAGAGTAGGCACAGATACGCAGTATTTT.

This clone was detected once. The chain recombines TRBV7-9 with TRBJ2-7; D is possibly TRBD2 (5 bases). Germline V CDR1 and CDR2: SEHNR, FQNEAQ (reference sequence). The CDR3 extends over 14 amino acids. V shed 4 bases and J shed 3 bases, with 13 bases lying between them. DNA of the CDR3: TGTGCCAGCAGCTCGGGATCAACTTTCTACGAGCAGTACTTC. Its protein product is CASSSGSTFYEQYF.

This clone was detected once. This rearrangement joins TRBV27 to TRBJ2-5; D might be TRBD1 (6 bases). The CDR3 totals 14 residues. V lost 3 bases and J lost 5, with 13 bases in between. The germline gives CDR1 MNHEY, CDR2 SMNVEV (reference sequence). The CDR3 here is CASSFTGSRETQYF. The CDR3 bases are TGTGCCAGCAGTTTCACAGGGTCCAGGGAGACCCAGTACTTC.

CDR3 DNA: TGTGCCAGAACGAATATCCTAGCGGGAGGAGAGACCCAGTACTTC. Its protein is CARTNILAGGETQYF. The rearrangement uses TRBV19 and TRBJ2-5; 11 positions match TRBD2. Unmatched junction bases numbered 10, after V lost 9 bases and J lost 4 bases. From germline, CDR1 is LNHDA and CDR2 SQIVND (reference sequence). The CDR3 totals 15 residues.

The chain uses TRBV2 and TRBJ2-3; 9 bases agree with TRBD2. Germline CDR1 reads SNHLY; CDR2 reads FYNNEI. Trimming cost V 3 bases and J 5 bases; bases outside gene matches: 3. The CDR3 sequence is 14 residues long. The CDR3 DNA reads TGTGCCAGCAGTGAGACTAGCGGCGTAGATACGCAGTATTTT. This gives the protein CASSETSGVDTQYF.

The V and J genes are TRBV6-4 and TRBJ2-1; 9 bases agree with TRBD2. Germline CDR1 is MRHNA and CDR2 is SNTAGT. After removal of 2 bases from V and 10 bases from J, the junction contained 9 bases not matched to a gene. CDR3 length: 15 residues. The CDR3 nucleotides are TGTGCCAGCAGTGACGGTTCGTTAGCGGGAGCGGAGCAGTTCTTC. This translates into CASSDGSLAGAEQFF.

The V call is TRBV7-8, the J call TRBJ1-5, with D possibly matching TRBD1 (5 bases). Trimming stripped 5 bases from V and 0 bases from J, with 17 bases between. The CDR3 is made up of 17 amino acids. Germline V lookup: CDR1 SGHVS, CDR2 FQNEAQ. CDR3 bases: TGTGCCAGCAGCCCATACAGGCTTTGGGCTAGCAATCAGCCCCAGCATTTT. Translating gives CASSPYRLWASNQPQHF.

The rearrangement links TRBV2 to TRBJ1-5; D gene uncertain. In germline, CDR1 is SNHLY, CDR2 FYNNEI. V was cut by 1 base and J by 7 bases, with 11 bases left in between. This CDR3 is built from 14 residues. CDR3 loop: CASSEGLREQPQHF. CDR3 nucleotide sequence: TGTGCCAGCAGTGAAGGGCTTCGGGAACAGCCCCAGCATTTT.

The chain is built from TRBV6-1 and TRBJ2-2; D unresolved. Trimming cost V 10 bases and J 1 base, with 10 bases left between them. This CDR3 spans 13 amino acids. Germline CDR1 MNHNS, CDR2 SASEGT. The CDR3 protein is CATLLVNTGELFF. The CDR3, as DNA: TGTGCCACCCTACTGGTGAACACCGGGGAGCTGTTTTTT.

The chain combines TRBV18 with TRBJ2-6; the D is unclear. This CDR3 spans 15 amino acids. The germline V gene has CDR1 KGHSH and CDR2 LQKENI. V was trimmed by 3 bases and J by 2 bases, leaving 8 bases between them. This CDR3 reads CASSPSVAGANVLTF. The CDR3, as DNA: TGTGCCAGCTCACCGTCGGTTGCTGGGGCCAACGTCCTGACTTTC.

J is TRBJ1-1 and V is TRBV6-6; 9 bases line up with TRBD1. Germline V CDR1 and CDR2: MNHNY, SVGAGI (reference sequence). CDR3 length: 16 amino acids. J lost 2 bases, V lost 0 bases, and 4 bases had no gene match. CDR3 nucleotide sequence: TGTGCCAGCAGTTACTCCCAACAGGGGGCAAACACTGAAGCTTTCTTT. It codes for CASSYSQQGANTEAFF.

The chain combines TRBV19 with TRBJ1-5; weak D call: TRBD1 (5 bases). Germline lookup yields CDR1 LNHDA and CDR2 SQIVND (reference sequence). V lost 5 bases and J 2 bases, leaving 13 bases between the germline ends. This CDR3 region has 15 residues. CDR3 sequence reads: CASSLLGAGNQPQHF. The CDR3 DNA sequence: TGTGCCAGTAGTCTCCTAGGGGCAGGCAATCAGCCCCAGCATTTT.

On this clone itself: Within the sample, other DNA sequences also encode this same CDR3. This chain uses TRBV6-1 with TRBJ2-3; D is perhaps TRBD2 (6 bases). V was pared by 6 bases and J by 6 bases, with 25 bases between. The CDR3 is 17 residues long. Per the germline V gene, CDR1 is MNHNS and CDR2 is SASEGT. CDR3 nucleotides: TGTGCCAGCAGCGAACTCGTGGGGGGACTGAAAGGGGATACGCAGTATTTT. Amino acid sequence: CASSELVGGLKGDTQYF.

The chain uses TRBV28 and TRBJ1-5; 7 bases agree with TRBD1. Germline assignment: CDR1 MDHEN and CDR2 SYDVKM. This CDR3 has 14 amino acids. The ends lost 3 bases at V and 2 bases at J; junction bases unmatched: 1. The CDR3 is CASSFTGGNQPQHF. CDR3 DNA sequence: TGTGCCAGCAGTTTTACAGGGGGCAATCAGCCCCAGCATTTT.

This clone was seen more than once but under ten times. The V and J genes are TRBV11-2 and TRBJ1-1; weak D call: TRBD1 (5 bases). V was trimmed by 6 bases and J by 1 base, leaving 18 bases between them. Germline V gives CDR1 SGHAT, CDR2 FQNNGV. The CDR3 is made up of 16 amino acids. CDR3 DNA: TGTGCCAGCAGGGCTGGACTGATCGGGGGGAACACTGAAGCTTTCTTT. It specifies CASRAGLIGGNTEAFF.

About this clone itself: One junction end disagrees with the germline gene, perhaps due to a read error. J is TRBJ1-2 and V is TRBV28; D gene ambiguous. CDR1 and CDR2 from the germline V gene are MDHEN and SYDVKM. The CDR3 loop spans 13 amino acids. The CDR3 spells CASSSPIGRERAF. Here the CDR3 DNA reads TGTGCCAGCAGTTCTCCAATAGGGCGGGAGCGCGCCTTC.